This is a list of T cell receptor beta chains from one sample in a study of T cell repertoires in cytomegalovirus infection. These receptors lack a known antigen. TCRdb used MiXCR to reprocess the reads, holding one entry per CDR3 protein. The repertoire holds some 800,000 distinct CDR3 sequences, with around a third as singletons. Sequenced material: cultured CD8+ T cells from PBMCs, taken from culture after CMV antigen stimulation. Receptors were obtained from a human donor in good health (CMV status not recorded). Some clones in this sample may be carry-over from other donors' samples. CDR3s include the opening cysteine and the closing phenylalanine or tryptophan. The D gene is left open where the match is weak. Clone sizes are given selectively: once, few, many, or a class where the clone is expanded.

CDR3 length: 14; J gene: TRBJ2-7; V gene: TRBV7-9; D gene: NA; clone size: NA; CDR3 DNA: TGTGCCAGCAGCAGGGACGGATACTCCTACGAGCAGTACTTC; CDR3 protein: CASSRDGYSYEQYF
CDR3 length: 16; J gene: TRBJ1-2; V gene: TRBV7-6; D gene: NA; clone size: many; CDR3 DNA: TGTGCCAGCAGCTTTGCCTACAACAGGGACAACTATGGCTACACCTTC; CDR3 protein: CASSFAYNRDNYGYTF
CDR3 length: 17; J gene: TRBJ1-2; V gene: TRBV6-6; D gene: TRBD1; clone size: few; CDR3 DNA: TGTGCCAGCAGCCGGACGGGACAGGGGGCGTCTTTCTATGGCTACACCTTC; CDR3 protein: CASSRTGQGASFYGYTF
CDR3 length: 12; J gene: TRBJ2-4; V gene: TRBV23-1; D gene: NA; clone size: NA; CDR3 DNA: TGCGCCAGCAGTCCCAGGGGGACTGCTCAGTACTTC; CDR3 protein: CASSPRGTAQYF
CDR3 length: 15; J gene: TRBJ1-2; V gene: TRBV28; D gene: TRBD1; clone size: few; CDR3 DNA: TGTGCCAGCAGCTCCGGACAGGCTTGGTACTATGGCTACACCTTC; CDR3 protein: CASSSGQAWYYGYTF
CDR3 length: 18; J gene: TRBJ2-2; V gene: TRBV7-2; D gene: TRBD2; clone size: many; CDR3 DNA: TGTGCCAGCAACAAAGCTGGATGGCGGGGGGGCCGCACCGGGGAGCTGTTTTTT; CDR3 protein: CASNKAGWRGGRTGELFF
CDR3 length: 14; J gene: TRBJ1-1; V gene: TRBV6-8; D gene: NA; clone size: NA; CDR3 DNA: TGTGCCAGCAGTAGGGACACCTCCTGGGATGAAGCTTTCTTT; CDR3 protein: CASSRDTSWDEAFF
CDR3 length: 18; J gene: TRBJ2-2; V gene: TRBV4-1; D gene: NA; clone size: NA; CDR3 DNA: TGCGCCAGCAGCCAAGATATAGGGTTCCCAGACTCTACCGGGGAGCTGTTTTTT; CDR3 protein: CASSQDIGFPDSTGELFF
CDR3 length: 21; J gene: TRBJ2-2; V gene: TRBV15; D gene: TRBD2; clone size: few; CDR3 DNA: TGTGCCACCAGATCGAATATACTAACGACTAGCGGGCGGGCGAACACCGGGGAGCTGTTTTTT; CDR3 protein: CATRSNILTTSGRANTGELFF
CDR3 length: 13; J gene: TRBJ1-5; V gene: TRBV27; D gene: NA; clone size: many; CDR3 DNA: TGTGCCAGCAGTCTCTCGGGCGCTCAGCCCCAGCATTTT; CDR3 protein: CASSLSGAQPQHF
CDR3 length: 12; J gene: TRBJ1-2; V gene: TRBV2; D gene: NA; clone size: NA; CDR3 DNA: TGTGCCAGCAGGGGAAGCGAGTATGGCTACACCTTC; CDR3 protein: CASRGSEYGYTF
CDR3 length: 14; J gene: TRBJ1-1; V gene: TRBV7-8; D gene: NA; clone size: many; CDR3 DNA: TGTGCCAGCACCGCCTCGGGGACGAACACTGAAGCTTTCTTT; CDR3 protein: CASTASGTNTEAFF
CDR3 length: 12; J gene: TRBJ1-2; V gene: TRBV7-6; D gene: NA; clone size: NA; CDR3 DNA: TGTGCCAGCAGCTCCCGGTACTATGGCTACACCTTC; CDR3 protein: CASSSRYYGYTF
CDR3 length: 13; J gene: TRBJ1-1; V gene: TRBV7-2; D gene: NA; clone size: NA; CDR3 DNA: TGTGCCAGCAGCTTGATGGGGCCCACCGGGGCTTTCTTT; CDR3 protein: CASSLMGPTGAFF
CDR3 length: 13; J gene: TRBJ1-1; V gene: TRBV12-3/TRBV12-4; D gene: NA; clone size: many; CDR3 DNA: TGTGCCAGCCTGGGGCAGGGGAACACTGAAGCTTTCTTT; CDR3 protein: CASLGQGNTEAFF
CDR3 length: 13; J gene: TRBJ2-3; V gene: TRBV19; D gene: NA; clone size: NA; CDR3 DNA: TGTGCCAGTAGTCCTCCGGGACTAGATACGCAGTATTTT; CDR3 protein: CASSPPGLDTQYF
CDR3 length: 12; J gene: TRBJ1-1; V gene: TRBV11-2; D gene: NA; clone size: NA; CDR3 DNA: TGTGCCAGCAGCCCCTCAGCGCCTGAAGCTTTCTTT; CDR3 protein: CASSPSAPEAFF
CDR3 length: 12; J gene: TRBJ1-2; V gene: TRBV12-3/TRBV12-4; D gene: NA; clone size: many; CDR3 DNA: TGTGCCAGCAGGACAACTTTCTATGGCTACACCTTC; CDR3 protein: CASRTTFYGYTF
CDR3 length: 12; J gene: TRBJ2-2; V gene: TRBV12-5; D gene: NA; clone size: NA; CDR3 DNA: TGTGCTAGTTCTGCTGCTTCCGGGGAGCTGTTTTTT; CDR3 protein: CASSAASGELFF
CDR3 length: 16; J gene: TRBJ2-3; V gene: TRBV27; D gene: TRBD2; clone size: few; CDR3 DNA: TGTGCCAGCAGTTTAGATAGCGGGGGGGGTACAGATACGCAGTATTTT; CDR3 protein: CASSLDSGGGTDTQYF
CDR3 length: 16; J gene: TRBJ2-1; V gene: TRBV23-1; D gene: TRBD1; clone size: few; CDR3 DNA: TGCGCCAGCAGTCGAAACCGGGACAGTTCCTACAATGAGCAGTTCTTC; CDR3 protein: CASSRNRDSSYNEQFF
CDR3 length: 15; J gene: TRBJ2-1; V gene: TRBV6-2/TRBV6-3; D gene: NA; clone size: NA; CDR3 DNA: TGTGCCAGCAGTCCCAAGATGAGCTCCTACAATGAGCAGTTCTTC; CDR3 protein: CASSPKMSSYNEQFF
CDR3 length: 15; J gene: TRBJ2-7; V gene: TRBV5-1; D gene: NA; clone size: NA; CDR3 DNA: TGCGCCAGCAGCTTTATAGGAAGGGGCCCGGAGGAGCAGTACTTC; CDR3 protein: CASSFIGRGPEEQYF
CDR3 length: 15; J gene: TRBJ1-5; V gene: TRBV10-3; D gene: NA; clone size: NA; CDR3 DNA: TGTGCCATCAGTGAGTCCCACGTTAGCAATCAGCCCCAGCATTTT; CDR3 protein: CAISESHVSNQPQHF
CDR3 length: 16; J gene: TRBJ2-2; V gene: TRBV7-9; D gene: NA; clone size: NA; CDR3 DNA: TGTGCCAGCAGCTTAAGTGGGGAGCCGAACACCGGGGAGCTGTTTTTT; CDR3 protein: CASSLSGEPNTGELFF
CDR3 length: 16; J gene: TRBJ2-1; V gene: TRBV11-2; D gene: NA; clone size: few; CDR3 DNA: TGTGCCAGCAGCTTTGGGGGCCAGGCGGGGCGCAATGAGCAGTTCTTC; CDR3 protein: CASSFGGQAGRNEQFF
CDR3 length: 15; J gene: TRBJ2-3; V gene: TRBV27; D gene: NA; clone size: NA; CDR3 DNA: TGTGCCAGCACCAAAGGGGCGGCCCCATTAGATACGCAGTATTTT; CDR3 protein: CASTKGAAPLDTQYF
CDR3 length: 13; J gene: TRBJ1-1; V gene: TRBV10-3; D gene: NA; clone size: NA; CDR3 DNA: TGTGCCATCAGTGACCGGGACGGAATTGAAGCTTTCTTT; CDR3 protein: CAISDRDGIEAFF
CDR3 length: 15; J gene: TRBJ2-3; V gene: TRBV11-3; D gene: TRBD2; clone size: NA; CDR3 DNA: TGTGCCAACAGCCGATCGGGGGGGTGGACAGATACGCAGTATTTT; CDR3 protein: CANSRSGGWTDTQYF
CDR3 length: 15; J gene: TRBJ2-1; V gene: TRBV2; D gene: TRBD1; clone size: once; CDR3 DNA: TGTGCCAGCATGGGACAGGGGGCGAGATACAATGAGCAGTTCTTC; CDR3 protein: CASMGQGARYNEQFF
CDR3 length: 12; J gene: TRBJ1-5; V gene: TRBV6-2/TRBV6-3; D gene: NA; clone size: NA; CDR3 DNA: TGTGCCAACAGTTACGGAAATCAGCCCCAGCATTTT; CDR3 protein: CANSYGNQPQHF
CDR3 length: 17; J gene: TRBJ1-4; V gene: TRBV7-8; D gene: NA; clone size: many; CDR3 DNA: TGTGCCAGCAGCCCGAAGACTCGTCTTGCAACTAATGAAAAACTGTTTTTT; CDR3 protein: CASSPKTRLATNEKLFF
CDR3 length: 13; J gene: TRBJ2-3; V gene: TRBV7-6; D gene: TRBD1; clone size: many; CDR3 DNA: TGTGCCAGCAGCTACACGACAGGGGATACGCAGTATTTT; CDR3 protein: CASSYTTGDTQYF
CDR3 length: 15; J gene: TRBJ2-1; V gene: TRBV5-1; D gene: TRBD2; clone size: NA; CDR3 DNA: TGCGCCAGCACCCCCGTGGTGGGGGGGACCAATGAGCAGTTCTTC; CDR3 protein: CASTPVVGGTNEQFF
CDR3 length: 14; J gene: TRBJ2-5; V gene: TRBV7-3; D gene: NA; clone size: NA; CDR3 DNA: TGTGCCAGCAGCTTGGGGGGGGCCATGGAGACCCAGTACTTC; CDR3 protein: CASSLGGAMETQYF
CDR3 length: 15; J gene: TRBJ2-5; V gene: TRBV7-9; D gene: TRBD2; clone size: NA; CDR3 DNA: TGTGCCAGCAGCTTCTATAGCGGGGGCCAAGAGACCCAGTACTTC; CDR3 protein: CASSFYSGGQETQYF
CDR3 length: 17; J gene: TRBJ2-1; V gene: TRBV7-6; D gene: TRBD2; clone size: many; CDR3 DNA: TGTGCCAGCAGCTTAGAATTGGCGGGGGGTTTCTACAATGAGCAGTTCTTC; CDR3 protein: CASSLELAGGFYNEQFF
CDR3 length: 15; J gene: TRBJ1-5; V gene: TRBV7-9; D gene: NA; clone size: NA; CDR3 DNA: TGTGCCAGCAGCTTAGAAGTTATCGACAATCAGCCCCAGCATTTT; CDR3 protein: CASSLEVIDNQPQHF
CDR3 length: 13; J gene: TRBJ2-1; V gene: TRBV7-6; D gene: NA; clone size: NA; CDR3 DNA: TGTGCCAGCAGCTTAGAGGCTCTGGCTGAGCAGTTCTTC; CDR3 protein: CASSLEALAEQFF
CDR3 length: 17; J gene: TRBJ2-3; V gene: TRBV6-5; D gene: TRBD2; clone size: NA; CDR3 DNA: TGTGCCAGCAGTTACGGGGCTAGCGGGGGTTTAGGAGATACGCAGTATTTT; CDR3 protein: CASSYGASGGLGDTQYF
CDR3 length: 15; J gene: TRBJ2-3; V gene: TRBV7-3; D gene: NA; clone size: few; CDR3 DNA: TGTGCCAGCAGCTTAATGGCTAGCCGAGAAGATACGCAGTATTTT; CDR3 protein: CASSLMASREDTQYF
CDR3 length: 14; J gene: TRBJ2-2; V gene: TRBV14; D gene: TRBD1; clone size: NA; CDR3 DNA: TGTGCCAGCAGGCGGGACAGGGGGCCTGGGGAGCTGTTTTTT; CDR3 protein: CASRRDRGPGELFF
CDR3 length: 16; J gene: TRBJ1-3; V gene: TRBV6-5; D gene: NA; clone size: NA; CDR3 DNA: TGTGCCAGCAGTTACTCGAGTGACAGTCCTGGGGACACCATATATTTT; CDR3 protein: CASSYSSDSPGDTIYF
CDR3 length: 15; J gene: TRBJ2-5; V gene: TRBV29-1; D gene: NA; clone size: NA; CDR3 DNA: TGCAGCGTCGCCGGGACTCTCCCCAGCCGCGAGACCCAGTACTTC; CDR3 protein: CSVAGTLPSRETQYF
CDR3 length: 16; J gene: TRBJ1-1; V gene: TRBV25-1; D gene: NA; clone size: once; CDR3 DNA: TGTGCCAGCAGTGAATATTATCGGACTGACGATAGCGGGGCTTTCTTT; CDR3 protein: CASSEYYRTDDSGAFF
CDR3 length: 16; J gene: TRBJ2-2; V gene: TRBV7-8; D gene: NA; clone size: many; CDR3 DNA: TGTGCCAGCAGCTTATACCGGGACTCATGGACCGGGGAGCTGTTTTTT; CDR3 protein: CASSLYRDSWTGELFF
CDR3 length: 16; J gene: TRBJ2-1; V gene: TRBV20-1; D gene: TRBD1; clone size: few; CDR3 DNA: TGCAGTGCTAGAACACCCGGGACAGGAGCCTACAATGAGCAGTTCTTC; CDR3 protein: CSARTPGTGAYNEQFF
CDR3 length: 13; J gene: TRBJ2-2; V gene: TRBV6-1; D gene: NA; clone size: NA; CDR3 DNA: TGTGCCAGCAGTGAATTTCTGGGATCGGGGCTGTTTTTT; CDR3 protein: CASSEFLGSGLFF
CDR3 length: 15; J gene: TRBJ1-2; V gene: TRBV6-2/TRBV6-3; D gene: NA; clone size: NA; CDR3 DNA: TGTGCCAGCAGTCCCCGGGACGGCTATAACTATGGCTACACCTTC; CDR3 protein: CASSPRDGYNYGYTF
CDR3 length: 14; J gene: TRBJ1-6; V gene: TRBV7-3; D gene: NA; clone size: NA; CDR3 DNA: TGTGCCAGCAGCTTAAACCCGTTGAATTCACCCCTCCACTTT; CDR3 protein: CASSLNPLNSPLHF
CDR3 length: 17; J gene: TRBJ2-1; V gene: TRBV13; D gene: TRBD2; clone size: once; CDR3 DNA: TGTGCCAGCAGCTTATCCGGGACTAGCGGGGGGGGTAATGAGCAGTTCTTC; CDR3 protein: CASSLSGTSGGGNEQFF
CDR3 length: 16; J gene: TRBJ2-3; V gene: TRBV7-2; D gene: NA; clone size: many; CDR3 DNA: TGTGCCAGCAGCCCCATGGCGGGGCCCAGCACAGATACGCAGTATTTT; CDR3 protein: CASSPMAGPSTDTQYF
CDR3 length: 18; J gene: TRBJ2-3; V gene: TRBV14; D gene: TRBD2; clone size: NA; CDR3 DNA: TGTGCCAGCAGCCAAAGCGGGGGGGGGACTCCCTCCACAGATACGCAGTATTTT; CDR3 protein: CASSQSGGGTPSTDTQYF
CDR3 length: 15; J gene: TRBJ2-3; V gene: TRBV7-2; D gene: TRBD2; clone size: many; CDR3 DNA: TGTGCCAGCACCGCCAGCGGGGGTTGGGCAGATACGCAGTATTTT; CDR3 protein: CASTASGGWADTQYF